This record looks at one TCR beta chain sequence and its context. Antigen specificity is unknown. One end of the junction varies from germline; a read error may be responsible. Sequencing was preceded by expansion of antigen-specific CD4+ T cells with viral peptide pools in the ViraFEST assay. Culture lasted roughly eleven days before CD4+ T cell isolation. BNT162b2 vaccine or mRNA-1273 vaccine was given to participants in two doses. The repertoire was sequenced with immunoSEQ multiplex PCR; TCRdb's copy has only in-frame clones and lacks some. The table lists roughly 27,000 clones, roughly 74% of them singletons. This sample stems from a study of vaccination effects on CD4 cells after COVID-19. This sequence was found in a human donor who received a COVID-19 vaccine. The material sequenced was CD4+ T cells from PBMCs cultured with HCoV-OC43 spike peptides, taken after COVID-19 vaccination. Indicated subset: HCoV-OC43 spike overlapping peptide pool stimulation.

As DNA, the CDR3 is TGTGCCACCAGTGATTTCGCTAGCGGAGGTACAGGTACGCAGTATTTT. Residues: CATSDFASGGTGTQYF. J is TRBJ2-3 and V is TRBV24-1; 7 positions match TRBD2. Germline CDR1 reads KGHDR; CDR2 reads SFDVKD. The CDR3 covers 16 residues.